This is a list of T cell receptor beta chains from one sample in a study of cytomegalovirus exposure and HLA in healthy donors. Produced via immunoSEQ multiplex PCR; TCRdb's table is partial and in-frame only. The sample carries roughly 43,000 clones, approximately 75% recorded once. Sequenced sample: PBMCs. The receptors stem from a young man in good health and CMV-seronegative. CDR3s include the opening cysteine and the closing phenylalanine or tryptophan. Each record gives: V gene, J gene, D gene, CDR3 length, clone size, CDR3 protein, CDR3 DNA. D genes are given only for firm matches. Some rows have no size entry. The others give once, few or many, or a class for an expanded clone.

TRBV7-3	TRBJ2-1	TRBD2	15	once	CASSLNRAGGSEQFF	TGTGCCAGCAGCTTAAATAGAGCGGGAGGGTCTGAGCAGTTCTTC
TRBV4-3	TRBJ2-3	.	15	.	CASSQGWTSTDTQYF	TGCGCCAGCAGCCAAGGCTGGACTAGCACAGATACGCAGTATTTT
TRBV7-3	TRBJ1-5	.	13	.	CASSKQGNQPQHF	TGTGCCAGCAGCAAACAGGGTAATCAGCCCCAGCATTTT
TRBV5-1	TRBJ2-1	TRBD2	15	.	CASSLNSGSGWEQFF	TGCGCCAGCAGCCTCAATAGCGGGAGTGGGTGGGAGCAGTTCTTC
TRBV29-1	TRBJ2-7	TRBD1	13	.	CSVKGTASYEQYF	TGCAGCGTTAAGGGGACAGCAAGCTACGAGCAGTACTTC
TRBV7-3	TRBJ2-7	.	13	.	CASSLGRSYEQYF	TGTGCCAGCAGCTTAGGCAGGTCCTACGAGCAGTACTTC
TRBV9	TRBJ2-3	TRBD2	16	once	CASSPFSGSYTYTQYF	TGTGCCAGCAGCCCATTTAGCGGGAGTTATACCTATACGCAGTATTTT
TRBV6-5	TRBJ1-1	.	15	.	CASSHPIGGDTEAFF	TGTGCCAGCAGTCACCCGATCGGAGGTGACACTGAAGCTTTCTTT
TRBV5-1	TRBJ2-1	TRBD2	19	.	CASRSRGLAGGLLYNEQFF	TGCGCCAGCAGATCTCGGGGACTAGCGGGAGGGCTATTATACAATGAGCAGTTCTTC
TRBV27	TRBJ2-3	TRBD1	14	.	CASSFLGQAYTQYF	TGTGCCAGCAGTTTCCTCGGACAGGCCTATACGCAGTATTTT
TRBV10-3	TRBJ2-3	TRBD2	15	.	CASTSGTSGRDTQYF	TGTGCCTCGACCTCCGGGACTAGCGGGAGAGATACGCAGTATTTT